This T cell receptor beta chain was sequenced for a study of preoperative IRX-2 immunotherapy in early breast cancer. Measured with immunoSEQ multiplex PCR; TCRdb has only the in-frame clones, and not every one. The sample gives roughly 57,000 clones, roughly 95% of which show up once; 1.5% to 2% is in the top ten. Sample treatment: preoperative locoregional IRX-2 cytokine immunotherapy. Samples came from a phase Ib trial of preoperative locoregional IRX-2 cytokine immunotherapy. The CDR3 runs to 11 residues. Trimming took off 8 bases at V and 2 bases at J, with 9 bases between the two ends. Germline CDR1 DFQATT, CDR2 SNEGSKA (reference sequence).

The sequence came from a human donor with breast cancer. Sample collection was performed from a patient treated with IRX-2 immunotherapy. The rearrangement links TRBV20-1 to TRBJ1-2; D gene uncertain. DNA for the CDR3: TGCAGTTTGGGAAAAAACTATGGCTACACCTTC. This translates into CSLGKNYGYTF.